This section outlines one TCR beta chain sequence together with its context. Its antigen is not identified. This record comes from a study of cytomegalovirus exposure and HLA in healthy donors. Study results and limitations: Of the V segments, some could not be distinguished, including TRBV6-2 and TRBV6-3, and were excluded. Presence/absence analyses treated sequencing depth as roughly uniform across donors.

The PCR made use of 60 Vbeta and 13 Jbeta primers. Method: immunoSEQ multiplex PCR; TCRdb's copy keeps in-frame clones and lacks some. The data contain approximately 100,000 clones, about three quarters of them seen just once; the ten biggest clones take up 7% to 10%. Trimming removed 5 bases from V and 0 bases from J; junction bases left unmatched: 13. Germline values: CDR1 SGHVS, CDR2 FQNEAQ. The CDR3 loop spans 19 amino acids. The sample comprised PBMCs. The receptor's source is a human donor in good health. This chain connects TRBV7-8 to TRBJ2-6, with TRBD1 matching over 7 bases. The CDR3 bases are TGTGCCAGCAGCCCTCGTCTAGACAGGGCGGACTCTGGGGCCAACGTCCTGACTTTC. It codes for CASSPRLDRADSGANVLTF. Filled out from reference TRBV7-8 and TRBJ2-6, the complete variable domain reads GAGVSQSPRYKVAKRGQDVALRCDPISGHVSLFWYQQALGQGPEFLTYFQNEAQLDKSGLPSDRFFAERPEGSVSTLKIQRTQQEDSAVYLCASSPRLDRADSGANVLTFGAGSRLTVL.